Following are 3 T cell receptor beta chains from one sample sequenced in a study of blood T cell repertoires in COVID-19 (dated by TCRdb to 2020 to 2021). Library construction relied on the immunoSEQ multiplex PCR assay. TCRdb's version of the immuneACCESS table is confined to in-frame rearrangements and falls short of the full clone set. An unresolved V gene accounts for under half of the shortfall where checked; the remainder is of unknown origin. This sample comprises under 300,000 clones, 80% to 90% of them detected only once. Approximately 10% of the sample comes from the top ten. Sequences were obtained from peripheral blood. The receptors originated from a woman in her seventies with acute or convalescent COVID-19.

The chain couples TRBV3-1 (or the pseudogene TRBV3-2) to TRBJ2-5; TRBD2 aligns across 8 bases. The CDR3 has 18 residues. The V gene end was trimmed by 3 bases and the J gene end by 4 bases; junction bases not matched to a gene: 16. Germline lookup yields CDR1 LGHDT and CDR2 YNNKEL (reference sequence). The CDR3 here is CASSHKLAHSGERETQYF. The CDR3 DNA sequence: TGTGCCAGCAGCCATAAATTGGCCCATAGCGGGGAGAGAGAGACCCAGTACTTC.

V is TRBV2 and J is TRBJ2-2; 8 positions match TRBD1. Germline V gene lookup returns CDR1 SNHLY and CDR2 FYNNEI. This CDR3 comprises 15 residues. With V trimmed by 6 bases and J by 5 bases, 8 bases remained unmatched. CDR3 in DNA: TGTGCCAGCAGGGGCGGACAGGGATTGACCGGGGAGCTGTTTTTT. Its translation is CASRGGQGLTGELFF.

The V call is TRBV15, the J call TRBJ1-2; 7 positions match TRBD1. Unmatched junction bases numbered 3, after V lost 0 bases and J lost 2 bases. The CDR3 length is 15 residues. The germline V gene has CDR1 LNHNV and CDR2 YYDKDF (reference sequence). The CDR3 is CATSRDPQGNYGYTF. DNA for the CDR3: TGTGCCACCAGCAGAGATCCACAGGGGAACTATGGCTACACCTTC. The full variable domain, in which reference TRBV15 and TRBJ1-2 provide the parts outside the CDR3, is DAMVIQNPRYQVTQFGKPVTLSCSQTLNHNVMYWYQQKSSQAPKLLFHYYDKDFNNEADTPDNFQSRRPNTSFCFLDIRSPGLGDTAMYLCATSRDPQGNYGYTFGSGTRLTVV.